Presented here are 18 T cell receptor beta chains from one specimen sequenced in a study of Ad26.COV2.S vaccination and SARS-CoV-2 variants. Treatment denoted: around 19 received Ad26.COV2.S at low or high dose, single or two shots; roughly five received placebo; per-sample allocation not given. Following the first vaccine or placebo injection, samples were taken on day 63. The data were produced by immunoSEQ multiplex PCR, yet TCRdb's version contains in-frame clones alone and is incomplete. The sample lists hundreds of thousands of clones; 89% were seen once. This material consisted of peripheral blood, taken in a trial of Ad26.COV2.S vaccine versus placebo. The origin of the receptors is a person between 18 and 65 years old who received the Ad26.COV2.S COVID-19 vaccine or a placebo.

The CDR3 nucleotides read TGCGCCAGCAGCAGAGGACTAGCGGGGAGTCAAGAGACCCAGTACTTC. Translation gives CASSRGLAGSQETQYF. The V call is TRBV5-1, the J call TRBJ2-5; 12 nucleotides line up with TRBD2. CDR1 is SGHRS and CDR2 is YFSETQ in the germline V gene. J gave up 2 bases and V 4 bases, and 6 bases lay outside the gene matches. The CDR3 has 16 amino acids. Full variable domain (remainder filled in from reference TRBV5-1 and TRBJ2-5): KAGVTQTPRYLIKTRGQQVTLSCSPISGHRSVSWYQQTPGQGLQFLFEYFSETQRNKGNFPGRFSGRQFSNSRSEMNVSTLELGDSALYLCASSRGLAGSQETQYFGPGTRLLVL.

V is TRBV30 and J is TRBJ2-5; D is unclear. Germline CDR1 reads GTSNPN; CDR2 reads SVGIG (reference sequence). The CDR3 is 13 amino acids. V was shortened by 2 bases and J by 5 bases, with 12 bases between the two germline ends. The chain's CDR3 is CAWSMGLGETQYF. The CDR3 DNA sequence: TGTGCCTGGAGTATGGGATTGGGGGAGACCCAGTACTTC.

The chain links TRBV6-5 to TRBJ1-5; D is perhaps TRBD1 (6 bases). This CDR3 spans 16 amino acids. The V end lost 2 bases, the J end lost 5 bases, and 16 bases lay between the germline ends. Germline loops: CDR1 MNHEY, CDR2 SVGAGI. CDR3 loop: CASSYRGHQTDQPQHF. The CDR3 nucleotides are TGTGCCAGCAGTTACAGGGGACATCAGACAGATCAGCCCCAGCATTTT.

The chain has TRBV5-4 and TRBJ1-1; 7 bases are a match to TRBD1. J was trimmed by 0 bases and V by 4 bases; bases with no gene match: 0. This CDR3 contains 13 residues. Germline V CDR1 and CDR2: SGHNT, YYREEE (reference sequence). For the CDR3, the DNA is TGTGCCAGCAGCGGGACAGTGAACACTGAAGCTTTCTTT. Residues: CASSGTVNTEAFF.

The V and J genes are TRBV3-1 (or the pseudogene TRBV3-2) and TRBJ1-1, with TRBD1 matching 8 bases. Germline V gene lookup returns CDR1 LGHDT and CDR2 YNNKEL (reference sequence). There are 16 residues in the CDR3. V shed 1 base and J 3 bases; nucleotides not matched to a gene: 7. The DNA for the CDR3 is TGTGCCAGCAGCCAAGCTACAGGGGGTAAGGACACTGAAGCTTTCTTT. Translation: CASSQATGGKDTEAFF.

This clone has ten or more counts. The J gene is TRBJ1-1, the V gene TRBV11-2; no clear D. The CDR3 has 14 amino acids. With 0 bases removed from V and 7 bases from J, the gap between germline ends came to 12 bases. Germline V gene lookup returns CDR1 SGHAT and CDR2 FQNNGV. The CDR3 region has the DNA TGTGCCAGCAGCTTAGACGGTGGAAGCGATGAAGCTTTCTTT. It translates to CASSLDGGSDEAFF.

This chain joins TRBV7-9 and TRBJ2-3; D is possibly TRBD2 (7 bases). Germline V gene data show CDR1 as SEHNR and CDR2 as FQNEAQ (reference sequence). V dropped 4 bases and J dropped 2 bases, with 16 bases sitting between them. The CDR3 has 16 residues. This chain's CDR3 is CASSSFTGGFTDTQYF. As DNA, the CDR3 is TGTGCCAGCAGCTCCTTTACGGGGGGCTTCACAGATACGCAGTATTTT.

J is TRBJ1-5 and V is TRBV3-1 (or the pseudogene TRBV3-2); possibly TRBD1 for D (6 bases). CDR3 length: 15 residues. Germline-derived CDR1 and CDR2 are LGHDT and YNNKEL (reference sequence). V was cut by 0 bases and J by 5 bases, with 11 bases left in between. The DNA for the CDR3 is TGTGCCAGCAGCCAAGATCACAGGGTTGATCAGCCCCAGCATTTT. Protein sequence: CASSQDHRVDQPQHF.

This chain uses TRBV5-1 with TRBJ2-3, with 7 bases fitting TRBD1. The CDR3 has 15 amino acids. V was clipped by 4 bases and J by 10 bases; unmatched bases: 15. Germline-derived CDR1 and CDR2 are SGHRS and YFSETQ. The CDR3 protein is CASSMETGIFKSQYF. The CDR3 nucleotides read TGCGCCAGCAGCATGGAGACAGGGATCTTTAAGTCGCAGTATTTT.

V usage is TRBV7-2 and J usage is TRBJ2-5; the match to TRBD1 covers 8 bases. CDR1 and CDR2 from the germline V gene are SGHTA and FQGNSA. Trimming took 7 bases from V and 4 from J; bases not matched to a gene: 11. There are 15 residues in the CDR3. The CDR3 is CASTLDRGRGETQYF. The CDR3 DNA sequence: TGTGCCAGCACCCTCGACAGGGGACGTGGAGAGACCCAGTACTTC.

V is TRBV7-9 and J is TRBJ1-5, with D perhaps TRBD1 (6 bases). Germline CDR1 is SEHNR and CDR2 is FQNEAQ (reference sequence). The V and J ends lost 3 bases and 5 bases respectively, with 20 bases between them. The CDR3 is 17 amino acids. The CDR3 sequence: CASSLGPGAARDQPQHF. The CDR3 DNA is TGTGCCAGCAGCTTGGGTCCGGGGGCCGCCAGGGATCAGCCCCAGCATTTT.

CDR3 bases: TGCGCCAGCAGCCGGTGGGCAGCCACCACAAATAATTCACCCCTCCACTTT. Its translation: CASSRWAATTNNSPLHF. V gene TRBV5-1 combines with J gene TRBJ1-6; no definite D call. The CDR3 sequence is 17 residues long. Deletions cut 4 bases from V and 5 bases from J, with 19 bases between. Germline V gives CDR1 SGHRS, CDR2 YFSETQ.

This rearrangement joins TRBV19 to TRBJ2-1; 9 bases align to TRBD2. Germline trimming cut 5 bases from V and 4 bases from J; bases unmatched to any gene: 9. Germline assignment: CDR1 LNHDA and CDR2 SQIVND (reference sequence). The CDR3 is 16 residues long. The CDR3 reads CASSPPAGGRYNEQFF. In DNA form, the CDR3 reads TGTGCCAGTAGTCCCCCAGCGGGGGGAAGATACAATGAGCAGTTCTTC.

The rearrangement links TRBV7-2 to TRBJ2-1; 11 bases are shared with TRBD2. V was clipped by 1 base and J by 7 bases; unmatched bases: 3. The CDR3 totals 15 residues. Germline V gene data show CDR1 as SGHTA and CDR2 as FQGNSA. The CDR3 DNA reads as TGTGCCAGCAGCTTAGTAGTAGCGGGGGGGAATGAGCAGTTCTTC. This sequence encodes CASSLVVAGGNEQFF.

This clone occurred once. This chain uses TRBV7-2 with TRBJ2-7; the match to TRBD1 covers 7 bases. The CDR3 consists of 14 residues. Germline V gene lookup returns CDR1 SGHTA and CDR2 FQGNSA. After removal of 2 bases from V and 5 bases from J, the junction contained 6 bases not matched to a gene. DNA for the CDR3: TGTGCCAGCAGCTTAAGACAGGGTAAAAACGAGCAGTACTTC. It is translated as CASSLRQGKNEQYF.

The CDR3 DNA sequence: TGTGCCAGCAGCTTCGACAGGGGCCCTAAGCATTTT. This translates into CASSFDRGPKHF. The J gene is TRBJ1-5, the V gene TRBV7-2, with 8 bases matching TRBD1. The CDR3 length is 12 residues. Per germline, CDR1 SGHTA and CDR2 FQGNSA. The trim removed 3 bases at V and 14 bases at J, leaving 6 bases unmatched.

The V gene is TRBV28, the J gene TRBJ1-1; no firm D call. Trimming shortened V by 11 bases and J by 11 bases, and 21 bases separated the two germline ends. Germline assignment: CDR1 MDHEN and CDR2 SYDVKM. CDR3 length: 12 residues. The CDR3 loop is CASHLPLGEAFF. In DNA form, the CDR3 reads TGTGCCTCTCACCTCCCTCTGGGTGAGGCTTTCTTT.

V is TRBV25-1 and J is TRBJ2-3; 8 positions agree with TRBD2. CDR3 size: 17 residues. Losses at the gene ends were 2 bases for V and 1 base for J; bases not matched to a gene: 8. The germline CDR1 and CDR2 sequences are MGHDK and SYGVNS. The CDR3 loop is CASSEVLGRGGTDTQYF. The CDR3 DNA sequence: TGTGCCAGCAGTGAAGTGCTAGGGCGGGGGGGCACAGATACGCAGTATTTT.